Listed here are 8 T cell receptor beta chains from one sample, sequenced in a study of T cell repertoires in aging, cancer and after chemotherapy. TRB rearrangements spanning V, D and J were amplified using mixed TRB-A/B primers. TCRdb reanalysed the multiplex PCR reads using MiXCR and keeps one entry per CDR3 protein. This table has 10,000 to 15,000 distinct CDR3 sequences, less than 30% appearing once. TCR beta rearrangements were amplified from peripheral blood genomic DNA. The sample consisted of blood. All receptors come from a human donor with a blood cancer.

This sequence joins TRBV7-9 and TRBJ2-5, with D tentatively TRBD1 (6 bases). The CDR3 extends over 13 amino acids. Trimming removed 7 bases from V and 5 bases from J, with 14 bases in between. Per the germline V gene, CDR1 is SEHNR and CDR2 is FQNEAQ (reference sequence). The CDR3 reads CASTPKGEETQYF. In DNA form, the CDR3 reads TGTGCCAGCACCCCTAAGGGGGAGGAGACCCAGTACTTC.

This chain links TRBV10-3 with TRBJ1-6, with D uncertain. The CDR3 has 15 residues. Germline CDR1 reads ENHRY; CDR2 reads SYGVKD. V was shortened by 3 bases and J by 7 bases, with 13 bases between the two germline ends. Here the CDR3 reads CAISDIPSLNSPLHF. In nucleotides, the CDR3 is TGTGCCATCAGTGACATTCCCTCGTTGAATTCACCCCTCCACTTT.

The gene calls are TRBV24-1 and TRBJ1-3; D gene unclear. Between the trimmed V and J ends, which lost 8 bases and 2 bases, there was a span of 6 bases. This CDR3 spans 12 amino acids. Germline V gives CDR1 KGHDR, CDR2 SFDVKD. CDR3 residues: CATKGTGNTIYF. The CDR3, as DNA: TGTGCCACCAAAGGTACTGGAAACACCATATATTTT.

The gene calls are TRBV7-2 and TRBJ2-2; TRBD1 is a possible D gene (6 bases). The CDR3 runs 15 residues. V lost 3 bases and J 6 bases, leaving 14 bases between the germline ends. Per the germline V gene, CDR1 is SGHTA and CDR2 is FQGNSA. This chain's CDR3 is CASSFWGPRPGELFF. In DNA, the CDR3 is TGTGCCAGCAGCTTCTGGGGGCCCCGCCCCGGGGAGCTGTTTTTT.

This chain connects TRBV7-9 to TRBJ1-3; 12 bases are a match to TRBD1. The CDR3 consists of 18 residues. Germline loops: CDR1 SEHNR, CDR2 FQNEAQ (reference sequence). After removal of 3 bases from V and 1 base from J, the junction contained 7 bases not matched to a gene. CDR3 protein: CASSLGTGGRGSGNTIYF. The CDR3 bases are TGTGCCAGCAGCTTGGGGACAGGGGGCCGGGGGTCTGGAAACACCATATATTTT. Together with reference TRBV7-9 and TRBJ1-3, the CDR3 gives the full variable domain: DTGVSQNPRHKITKRGQNVTFRCDPISEHNRLYWYRQTLGQGPEFLTYFQNEAQLEKSRLLSDRFSAERPKGSFSTLEIQRTEQGDSAMYLCASSLGTGGRGSGNTIYFGEGSWLTVV.

This clonotype was detected ten times or more. V gene TRBV6-2 or TRBV6-3 combines with J gene TRBJ2-7; weak D call: TRBD1 (6 bases). The CDR3 runs 14 residues. Trimming took off 3 bases at V and 2 bases at J, with 11 bases between the two ends. Germline CDR1 MNHEY, CDR2 SVGEGT. CDR3 sequence (DNA): TGTGCCAGCAGTTATGGACAGATACCCTACGAGCAGTACTTC. Protein product: CASSYGQIPYEQYF.

Judged by abundance, this clonotype is medium-sized (0.01 to 0.1%). The chain carries TRBV29-1 and TRBJ2-1; weak D call: TRBD2 (6 bases). CDR1 is SQVTM and CDR2 is ANQGSEA in the germline V gene. The CDR3 contains 11 residues. With 6 bases removed from V and 9 bases from J, the gap between germline ends came to 12 bases. The CDR3 region has the DNA TGCAGCGTCGGCCAGGGAGGTGAGCAGTTCTTC. Residues: CSVGQGGEQFF.

This clonotype counts as medium-sized. V usage is TRBV19 and J usage is TRBJ1-5; D ambiguous. From germline, CDR1 is LNHDA and CDR2 SQIVND (reference sequence). V was cut by 8 bases and J by 0 bases, with 8 bases left in between. The CDR3 covers 13 residues. In nucleotides, the CDR3 is TGTGCCAGTTTGGGAGATAGCAATCAGCCCCAGCATTTT. Translating it yields CASLGDSNQPQHF.